One and the same sample provided the 28 T cell receptor beta chains below, sequenced in a study of technical replicates of blood from several donors (dated by TCRdb to the late 2010s). Libraries were made using the immunoSEQ multiplex PCR assay. The table was pulled from immuneACCESS by TCRdb, which kept in-frame rearrangements only. Such tables lose some clones; where checked, under half of the loss comes from unresolved V genes, and the rest has no known cause. This sample holds tens of thousands of clones; 90% to 95% were observed only once. The top ten clonotypes cover roughly 5% of the sample. The sequencing input was PBMCs. These receptors all stem from a human donor in good health. Some clones in this sample may be carry-over from other donors' samples.

The V call is TRBV6-1, the J call TRBJ2-7, with 8 bases aligning to TRBD1. The V and J ends lost 11 bases and 3 bases, in that order; junction bases with no gene match: 9. Germline CDR1 is MNHNS and CDR2 is SASEGT. The CDR3 runs 13 residues. In DNA, the CDR3 is TGTGCCGGAGGACCGGGACAGGTCTACGAGCAGTACTTC. The encoded protein is CAGGPGQVYEQYF.

This sequence joins TRBV7-2 and TRBJ1-6; 9 bases align to TRBD1. The CDR3 sequence is 14 residues long. CDR1 SGHTA and CDR2 FQGNSA come from the germline V gene. J lost 10 bases, V lost 1 base, and 2 bases had no gene match. The CDR3 reads CASSLGDRASPLHF. The CDR3 DNA sequence: TGTGCCAGCAGCTTAGGGGACAGGGCCTCACCCCTCCACTTT.

V gene TRBV5-1 combines with J gene TRBJ1-1, with 10 bases that match TRBD1. CDR1 and CDR2 from the germline V gene are SGHRS and YFSETQ. The CDR3 consists of 13 residues. J lost 11 bases, V lost 4 bases, and 8 bases had no gene match. In nucleotides, the CDR3 is TGCGCCAGCAGCGTCCGGGACAGGGGATACGCTTTCTTT. Translating it yields CASSVRDRGYAFF.

This chain links TRBV7-2 with TRBJ1-2, with a weak D call TRBD1 (6 bases). In germline, CDR1 is SGHTA, CDR2 FQGNSA. Between the trimmed V and J ends, which lost 5 bases and 3 bases, there was a span of 13 bases. This CDR3 comprises 14 residues. The CDR3 DNA sequence: TGTGCCAGCAGCCTTCGTAGACAGGACTATGGCTACACCTTC. Its translation: CASSLRRQDYGYTF.

This clone was picked up one time. The chain couples TRBV4-1 to TRBJ1-4; a weak D match, TRBD1 (6 bases). The V end lost 3 bases, the J end lost 8 bases, and 13 bases lay between the germline ends. CDR1 and CDR2 (germline): MGHRA, YSYEKL. The CDR3 contains 14 residues. The CDR3 protein is CASSHPGVREKLFF. The CDR3 nucleotides are TGCGCCAGCAGCCACCCAGGGGTGAGGGAAAAACTGTTTTTT.

The chain links TRBV5-4 to TRBJ1-1; D unclear. V gave up 1 base and J gave up 0 bases, with 4 bases separating them. The CDR3 covers 13 residues. The V gene's germline CDR1 is SGHNT and CDR2 YYREEE (reference sequence). The CDR3 is CASSLSVNTEAFF. In nucleotides, the CDR3 is TGTGCCAGCAGCTTGTCTGTGAACACTGAAGCTTTCTTT.

This clone was recorded once. The V call is TRBV27, the J call TRBJ2-1; 10 nucleotides match TRBD2. From germline, CDR1 is MNHEY and CDR2 SMNVEV (reference sequence). Trimming removed 5 bases from V and 8 bases from J; junction bases left unmatched: 9. This CDR3 region has 15 residues. The CDR3 DNA reads as TGTGCCAGCAGTCTTCTAGCGGGAGTTCCCTATGAGCAGTTCTTC. It codes for CASSLLAGVPYEQFF.

J is TRBJ2-7 and V is TRBV18; 8 bases are shared with TRBD2. This CDR3 is built from 14 residues. CDR1 and CDR2 from the germline V gene are KGHSH and LQKENI. Germline trimming cut 8 bases from V and 3 bases from J; bases unmatched to any gene: 9. CDR3 DNA sequence: TGTGCCAGCGGCCAGACGGGGGGGTTCTACGAGCAGTACTTC. It encodes CASGQTGGFYEQYF.

V gene TRBV21-1 combines with J gene TRBJ2-3; the DNA was not used to check the table's D call, TRBD2. TRBV21-1 is classified as a pseudogene. The CDR3 spans 14 residues. CDR3 nucleotides: TGTGCCAGCAGCCCTAGAGAGGGCACAGATACGCAGTATTTT. It specifies CASSPREGTDTQYF.

The chain combines TRBV2 with TRBJ2-7; 7 positions match TRBD1. This CDR3 is 11 amino acids long. Unmatched junction bases numbered 4, after V lost 9 bases and J lost 5 bases. Germline CDR1 and CDR2: SNHLY and FYNNEI. The CDR3 loop is CARRDRDEQYF. The DNA for the CDR3 is TGTGCCAGACGTGACAGGGACGAGCAGTACTTC.

The chain couples TRBV5-1 to TRBJ2-5; 9 bases are a match to TRBD2. V shed 4 bases, J shed 1 base, and the junction held 8 bases outside the gene matches. Germline CDR1 SGHRS, CDR2 YFSETQ. The CDR3 is 16 amino acids. CDR3 amino acids: CASSRGTSPAQETQYF. For the CDR3, the DNA is TGCGCCAGCAGCAGGGGGACTAGCCCAGCCCAAGAGACCCAGTACTTC.

The chain joins TRBV5-6 to TRBJ2-7, with 7 bases fitting TRBD1. Per germline, CDR1 SGHDT and CDR2 YYEEEE. The CDR3 is made up of 15 amino acids. V lost 4 bases, J lost 4 bases, and 11 bases stayed unmatched. CDR3 sequence reads: CASSNGPGQNYEQYF. In DNA, the CDR3 is TGTGCCAGCAGCAACGGCCCGGGACAGAATTACGAGCAGTACTTC.

The rearrangement links TRBV5-4 to TRBJ2-5; tentatively, D is TRBD1 (7 bases). V shed 2 bases and J shed 4 bases, with 15 bases lying between them. The CDR3 is 15 amino acids. Germline V gene lookup returns CDR1 SGHNT and CDR2 YYREEE (reference sequence). The CDR3 bases are TGTGCCAGCAGCTTAGGAGGGGGCGTATCAGAGACCCAGTACTTC. Translated: CASSLGGGVSETQYF.

This clone showed up just a few times. The chain joins TRBV5-4 to TRBJ1-2; possibly TRBD1 for D (6 bases). This CDR3 spans 16 amino acids. Trimming shortened V by 2 bases and J by 6 bases, and 20 bases separated the two germline ends. CDR1 is SGHNT, CDR2 YYREEE, per germline (reference sequence). Here the CDR3 DNA reads TGTGCCAGCAGCTTAACTTTGGGCGGGGGGCGAAATGGCTACACCTTC. Translating it yields CASSLTLGGGRNGYTF.

The count of this clone is one. The CDR3: CASSHPGSLNQPQHF. For the CDR3, the DNA is TGTGCCAGCAGTCACCCGGGGTCGCTAAATCAGCCCCAGCATTTT. The V gene is TRBV6-1, the J gene TRBJ1-5; D not certain. V was trimmed by 5 bases and J by 4 bases, leaving 15 bases between them. Per the germline V gene, CDR1 is MNHNS and CDR2 is SASEGT. The CDR3 contains 15 residues.

The V and J genes are TRBV2 and TRBJ1-5; D may be TRBD1 (5 bases). Trimming left V 6 bases short and J 3 bases short, with 15 bases between. Germline V gives CDR1 SNHLY, CDR2 FYNNEI. The CDR3 spans 15 residues. The DNA for the CDR3 is TGTGCCAGCAGCGCGGGGAGACAGTTCAATCAGCCCCAGCATTTT. It codes for CASSAGRQFNQPQHF.

A few counts support this clone. This sequence joins TRBV30 and TRBJ2-1; no reliable D call. Per germline, CDR1 GTSNPN and CDR2 SVGIG (reference sequence). This CDR3 region has 13 residues. V was shortened by 2 bases and J by 9 bases, with 14 bases between the two germline ends. The CDR3 region has the DNA TGTGCCTGGAGTCCGACCCCAGCAGGTGAGCAGTTCTTC. Translating it yields CAWSPTPAGEQFF.

The rearrangement uses TRBV5-1 and TRBJ1-5, with D tentatively TRBD1 (5 bases). CDR3 length equals 15 residues. Germline V lookup: CDR1 SGHRS, CDR2 YFSETQ. V was clipped by 0 bases and J by 7 bases, with 14 bases between them. The CDR3 DNA is TGCGCCAGCAGCTTGGATGGGACGGGAGGGCAGCCCCAGCATTTT. Protein: CASSLDGTGGQPQHF.

This chain uses TRBV5-1 with TRBJ2-5, with 7 bases identical to TRBD2. The CDR3 consists of 15 residues. Trimming at V came to 0 bases and at J to 4 bases, leaving 6 bases not matched to a gene. Germline V gene data show CDR1 as SGHRS and CDR2 as YFSETQ. This CDR3 is CASSLELAKRETQYF. The CDR3 DNA reads TGCGCCAGCAGCTTGGAACTAGCGAAACGAGAGACCCAGTACTTC. Filled out from reference TRBV5-1 and TRBJ2-5, the complete variable domain reads KAGVTQTPRYLIKTRGQQVTLSCSPISGHRSVSWYQQTPGQGLQFLFEYFSETQRNKGNFPGRFSGRQFSNSRSEMNVSTLELGDSALYLCASSLELAKRETQYFGPGTRLLVL.

This chain uses TRBV9 with TRBJ2-5; D perhaps matches TRBD2 (6 bases). The V end lost 0 bases, the J end lost 7 bases, and 10 bases lay between the germline ends. This CDR3 region has 13 residues. The germline gives CDR1 SGDLS, CDR2 YYNGEE. CDR3 region: CASSVGTGGTQYF. The CDR3 DNA reads as TGTGCCAGCAGCGTAGGGACCGGGGGGACCCAGTACTTC.

This clone was detected only once. This chain links TRBV19 with TRBJ2-5; maybe TRBD2 (6 bases). Per germline, CDR1 LNHDA and CDR2 SQIVND (reference sequence). There are 15 residues in the CDR3. With 5 bases removed from V and 5 bases from J, the gap between germline ends came to 18 bases. Here the CDR3 DNA reads TGTGCCAGTAGTGATCGCGGAGGGGTGTGGGAGACCCAGTACTTC. It is translated as CASSDRGGVWETQYF.

Here the CDR3 reads CASSSEENFLAKNIQYF. CDR3 nucleotide sequence: TGCGCCAGCAGCTCCGAAGAGAATTTCCTAGCCAAAAACATTCAGTACTTC. V gene TRBV4-1 combines with J gene TRBJ2-4; no firm D call. Trimming removed 5 bases from V and 0 bases from J, with 17 bases in between. CDR1 is MGHRA and CDR2 is YSYEKL in the germline V gene. This CDR3 has 17 residues.

V usage is TRBV4-1 and J usage is TRBJ1-5, with TRBD1 identical over 8 bases. Trimming removed 1 base from V and 3 bases from J; junction bases left unmatched: 14. Germline V gene sequence: CDR1 MGHRA, CDR2 YSYEKL. CDR3 length equals 19 residues. The CDR3 spells CASSQVTTGTGQYNQPQHF. The CDR3 nucleotides are TGCGCCAGCAGCCAAGTTACCACCGGGACAGGTCAGTACAATCAGCCCCAGCATTTT.

Only one count was recorded for this clone. V and J are TRBV5-1 and TRBJ2-5, with 12 bases fitting TRBD2. CDR1 and CDR2 (germline): SGHRS, YFSETQ. CDR3 length equals 21 residues. V gave up 1 base and J gave up 4 bases; unmatched junction bases: 20. The CDR3 DNA reads as TGCGCCAGCAGCTTGCTTCTAGCGGGAGGGCCGAGGTATATTCGGGGAGAGACCCAGTACTTC. This translates into CASSLLLAGGPRYIRGETQYF.

The chain recombines TRBV5-1 with TRBJ2-2, with D perhaps TRBD2 (5 bases). The CDR3 is 14 residues long. Trimming pared 4 bases from V and 3 bases from J, leaving 10 bases between. Germline V gene data show CDR1 as SGHRS and CDR2 as YFSETQ. CDR3 sequence: CASSQDSYTGELFF. For the CDR3, the DNA is TGCGCCAGCAGCCAGGACTCTTACACCGGGGAGCTGTTTTTT.

The chain employs TRBV18 and TRBJ2-7; no clear D gene. V lost 1 base to trimming and J lost 3 bases, with 7 bases between them. Per germline, CDR1 KGHSH and CDR2 LQKENI. This CDR3 is built from 13 residues. CDR3 loop: CASSPLSNYEQYF. CDR3 in DNA: TGTGCCAGCTCACCACTCTCTAACTACGAGCAGTACTTC.

V and J are TRBV6-1 and TRBJ2-7, with 7 positions matching TRBD2. This CDR3 comprises 15 residues. V trimming: 2 bases; J trimming: 4 bases; junction bases outside the gene matches: 8. Germline-derived CDR1 and CDR2 are MNHNS and SASEGT. The CDR3, as DNA: TGTGCCAGCAGTGAACAACCCCGACTAGCTTACGAGCAGTACTTC. This encodes CASSEQPRLAYEQYF.

This clone was observed a single time. The chain joins TRBV18 to TRBJ2-3; 7 bases align to TRBD2. Germline V gene data show CDR1 as KGHSH and CDR2 as LQKENI. Trimming took 3 bases from V and 2 from J; bases not matched to a gene: 11. There are 17 residues in the CDR3. The CDR3 bases are TGTGCCAGCTCACCCCGGACTAGTCTAGGGTCCACAGATACGCAGTATTTT. It translates to CASSPRTSLGSTDTQYF.